This T cell receptor (beta chain) was captured in a study of blood T cell repertoires in COVID-19. Looking at the study overall: The analysed material was cDNA or gDNA that came from T cells, B-cell-depleted T cells, or PBMCs.

Original processing methods: How many nucleated cells were present was estimated from reference gene primer amplification. Produced via immunoSEQ multiplex PCR; TCRdb's table is partial and in-frame only. V, J and clone size are taken as reported in that table, and D and trimming were inferred from the DNA itself. The sample carries 30,000 to 35,000 clones, under 90% recorded once. Germline CDR1 reads MNHEY; CDR2 reads SMNVEV (reference sequence). The CDR3 totals 15 residues. Trimming took 1 base from V and 4 from J, leaving 11 bases between them. The sample taken for sequencing was peripheral blood. This clonotype was sampled from a man in his fifties or sixties with acute or convalescent COVID-19. V usage is TRBV27 and J usage is TRBJ1-3, with D perhaps TRBD1 (6 bases). Here the CDR3 reads CASSLFGTLGNTIYF. The CDR3 bases are TGTGCCAGCAGTTTATTTGGGACACTAGGAAACACCATATATTTT.